These 27 T cell receptor beta chains came from one sample sequenced in a study of T cell repertoires in cytomegalovirus infection. Which antigens these TCRs recognize remains unknown. TCRdb called the reads again in MiXCR, with one record for every CDR3 protein. The table includes about 920,000 distinct CDR3 sequences, 30% to 40% detected once. The input for sequencing was cultured CD8+ T cells from PBMCs, taken from culture after CMV antigen stimulation. Receptors originate from a human donor in good health (CMV status not recorded). Some clones in this sample may be carry-over from other donors' samples.

The chain recombines TRBV7-6 with TRBJ2-3; D may be TRBD2 (5 bases). The CDR3 loop spans 15 amino acids. V was cut by 3 bases and J by 6 bases, with 16 bases left in between. Germline assignment: CDR1 SGHVS and CDR2 FNYEAQ. CDR3 sequence reads: CASSFPEGLRDTQYF. As DNA, the CDR3 is TGTGCCAGCAGCTTTCCCGAAGGACTTCGGGATACGCAGTATTTT.

This clonotype appeared many times. The chain recombines TRBV12-3 or TRBV12-4 with TRBJ2-7; D is possibly TRBD1 or TRBD2 (5 bases each). The V gene lost 1 base and the J gene lost 3 bases, with 13 bases spanning the gap. This CDR3 spans 15 amino acids. Here the CDR3 DNA reads TGTGCCAGCAGTTTAGGGGGGATCGCGGTCTACGAGCAGTACTTC. Translation gives CASSLGGIAVYEQYF.

This clonotype appeared a few times. DNA for the CDR3: TGTGCCACCCAAGGGGGGGTGAGCACCGGGGAGCTGTTTTTT. It is translated as CATQGGVSTGELFF. The V call is TRBV7-3, the J call TRBJ2-2; TRBD2 is a possible D gene (7 bases). V was trimmed by 10 bases and J by 4 bases, leaving 16 bases between them. Germline CDR1 reads SGHTA; CDR2 reads FQGTGA. This CDR3 is built from 14 residues.

The CDR3: CASSDGTNNYGYTF. CDR3 coding DNA: TGTGCCAGCAGTGATGGTACAAATAACTATGGCTACACCTTC. The chain links TRBV25-1 to TRBJ1-2; D unclear. The CDR3 extends over 14 amino acids. CDR1 is MGHDK, CDR2 SYGVNS, per germline. Trimming removed 3 bases from V and 1 base from J, with 9 bases in between.

In its sample, this clonotype was seen many times. V is TRBV12-5 and J is TRBJ1-2; D is unresolved. Germline CDR1 and CDR2: LGHNT and FRNRAP. Deletions cut 6 bases from V and 4 bases from J, with 15 bases between. This CDR3 spans 14 amino acids. In DNA, the CDR3 is TGTGCTAGTGGCCCGGACGGCTCTTTCTATGGCTACACCTTC. It translates to CASGPDGSFYGYTF.

Details on this clonotype: The junction and the germline gene differ at one end; a read error may be behind it. J is TRBJ2-5 and V is TRBV7-6, with D perhaps TRBD1 (6 bases). CDR1 and CDR2 from the germline V gene are SGHVS and FNYEAQ. The CDR3 has 14 amino acids. The CDR3 DNA sequence: TGTGCCAGCAGCCCCAACAGGGTGGGGGAGAGCCAGTACTTC. Translation: CASSPNRVGESQYF.

The chain employs TRBV18 and TRBJ1-1, with TRBD1 identical over 7 bases. The trim removed 4 bases at V and 0 bases at J, leaving 8 bases unmatched. The CDR3 has 16 amino acids. CDR1 KGHSH and CDR2 LQKENI come from the germline V gene. In nucleotides, the CDR3 is TGTGCCAGCTCACGGGACAGCCGCGGGATGAACACTGAAGCTTTCTTT. It specifies CASSRDSRGMNTEAFF. Looking up the rest from reference TRBV18 and TRBJ1-1 gives the full variable domain: NAGVMQNPRHLVRRRGQEARLRCSPMKGHSHVYWYRQLPEEGLKFMVYLQKENIIDESGMPKERFSAEFPKEGPSILRIQQVVRGDSAAYFCASSRDSRGMNTEAFFGQGTRLTVV.

The table lists this clonotype with many counts. The chain carries TRBV3-1 and TRBJ1-5; perhaps TRBD1 as D (5 bases). There are 15 residues in the CDR3. Germline assignment: CDR1 LGHDT and CDR2 YNNKEL (reference sequence). V was shortened by 6 bases and J by 0 bases, with 12 bases between the two germline ends. The CDR3 DNA sequence: TGTGCCAGCAGTGCGACAGAGACTAGCAATCAGCCCCAGCATTTT. As protein: CASSATETSNQPQHF.

This sequence joins TRBV20-1 and TRBJ1-1; D may be TRBD1 (5 bases). V lost 3 bases to trimming and J lost 9 bases, with 20 bases between them. CDR1 DFQATT and CDR2 SNEGSKA come from the germline V gene (reference sequence). The CDR3 sequence is 14 residues long. DNA for the CDR3: TGCAGTGCTAGTGGGGCCAACTTTTCCTCACAAGCTTTCTTT. It specifies CSASGANFSSQAFF.

The CDR3 is CAIRFRTGETDTQYF. In DNA, the CDR3 is TGTGCCATCAGGTTCAGGACAGGGGAGACAGATACGCAGTATTTT. The V gene is TRBV10-3, the J gene TRBJ2-3; 9 bases align to TRBD1. J gave up 3 bases and V 6 bases, and 7 bases lay outside the gene matches. There are 15 residues in the CDR3. The germline CDR1 and CDR2 sequences are ENHRY and SYGVKD.

This clonotype has ten or more counts. This chain uses TRBV5-1 with TRBJ2-7; 7 nucleotides match TRBD1. V dropped 2 bases and J dropped 0; count of bases not matched to a gene: 5. Germline assignment: CDR1 SGHRS and CDR2 YFSETQ. The CDR3 runs 15 residues. The DNA for the CDR3 is TGCGCCAGCAGCTTTACGGGACAGCCCTCCTACGAGCAGTACTTC. It is translated as CASSFTGQPSYEQYF.

The CDR3 region has the DNA TGTGCCAGCAGTTACGTAGCGGGGCCCCGCACAGATACGCAGTATTTT. Amino acid sequence: CASSYVAGPRTDTQYF. The chain couples TRBV6-2 or TRBV6-3 to TRBJ2-3, with 8 bases that match TRBD2. Germline CDR1 and CDR2: MNHEY and SVGEGT. Trimming removed 2 bases from V and 1 base from J; junction bases left unmatched: 5. The CDR3 loop spans 16 amino acids.

The V call is TRBV7-2, the J call TRBJ2-7; D possibly corresponds to TRBD1 (5 bases). Trimming stripped 4 bases from V and 3 bases from J, with 13 bases between. The CDR3 covers 14 residues. Germline CDR1 and CDR2: SGHTA and FQGNSA. The CDR3 is CASSSRDSFYEQYF. The CDR3 bases are TGTGCCAGCAGCTCCCGAGACAGTTTCTACGAGCAGTACTTC.

A few counts support this clonotype. The genes are TRBV7-9 and TRBJ1-1, with D maybe TRBD1 (5 bases). Germline V gene data show CDR1 as SEHNR and CDR2 as FQNEAQ (reference sequence). V was pared by 1 base and J by 9 bases, with 9 bases between. CDR3 length equals 12 residues. CDR3 amino acids: CASSLDGAKAFF. As DNA, the CDR3 is TGTGCCAGCAGCTTAGATGGGGCTAAAGCTTTCTTT.

This clonotype came up a few times. This chain joins TRBV12-5 and TRBJ2-1, with TRBD2 as a possible D gene (5 bases). V was clipped by 1 base and J by 10 bases, with 8 bases between them. The CDR3 loop spans 12 amino acids. Germline V lookup: CDR1 LGHNT, CDR2 FRNRAP. CDR3 nucleotides: TGTGCTAGTGGTTTGGGGACTCGGGAGCAGTTCTTC. This sequence encodes CASGLGTREQFF.

DNA for the CDR3: TGCGCCAGCAGCCAAGTGACAAGCTCCTACAATGAGCAGTTCTTC. As protein: CASSQVTSSYNEQFF. The chain has TRBV4-1 and TRBJ2-1; D remains unclear. V lost 1 base and J lost 0, with 7 bases in between. The CDR3 has 15 residues. CDR1 and CDR2 from the germline V gene are MGHRA and YSYEKL.

A few counts support this clonotype. The gene calls are TRBV7-2 and TRBJ1-1; 9 bases are shared with TRBD1. V dropped 2 bases and J dropped 4; count of bases not matched to a gene: 14. This CDR3 contains 18 residues. CDR1 is SGHTA, CDR2 FQGNSA, per germline. This chain's CDR3 is CASSLLGQGLRGGTEAFF. DNA for the CDR3: TGTGCCAGCAGCTTACTAGGACAGGGGCTACGAGGGGGCACTGAAGCTTTCTTT.

Details on this clonotype: Sequence at one end of the junction differs from germline and may be a read error. This chain joins TRBV20-1 and TRBJ2-1, with D hard to call. Germline V gene lookup returns CDR1 DFQATT and CDR2 SNEGSKA (reference sequence). The CDR3 sequence is 12 residues long. This CDR3 is CSAPNRWLDTPF. The CDR3, as DNA: TGCAGTGCGCCCAACCGGTGGCTAGACACACCCTTC.

The gene calls are TRBV4-3 and TRBJ2-1; D is perhaps TRBD1 (7 bases). The CDR3 contains 14 residues. Looked up from germline, CDR1 is LGHNA and CDR2 is YSLEER. Trimming removed 0 bases from V and 8 bases from J, with 11 bases in between. The DNA for the CDR3 is TGCGCCAGCAGCCAAGACAGGGGGGTGTATGAGCAGTTCTTC. Protein sequence: CASSQDRGVYEQFF.

V is TRBV6-2 or TRBV6-3 and J is TRBJ2-5, with TRBD2 as a possible D gene (5 bases). This CDR3 has 13 residues. The V gene lost 2 bases and the J gene lost 3 bases, with 7 bases spanning the gap. CDR1 is MNHEY and CDR2 is SVGEGT in the germline V gene. Here the CDR3 DNA reads TGTGCCAGCAGTTACGAGGAGGAAGAGACCCAGTACTTC. This encodes CASSYEEEETQYF.

The chain couples TRBV7-9 to TRBJ2-3; D is perhaps TRBD2 (7 bases). The germline gives CDR1 SEHNR, CDR2 FQNEAQ (reference sequence). V lost 1 base and J lost 14, with 16 bases in between. The CDR3 consists of 13 residues. In DNA form, the CDR3 reads TGTGCCAGCAGCTTAGGCGGGGGCAAGTCTCCGTATTTT. Translated, it gives CASSLGGGKSPYF.

The chain has TRBV4-3 and TRBJ1-1; D uncertain. Germline V gives CDR1 LGHNA, CDR2 YSLEER. V lost 5 bases and J 3 bases, leaving 10 bases between the germline ends. This CDR3 has 13 amino acids. CDR3 DNA sequence: TGCGCCAGCAGCGAGACGGGTCACACTGAAGCTTTCTTT. It specifies CASSETGHTEAFF.

This clonotype was detected only a few times. This chain connects TRBV24-1 to TRBJ2-1; D is undetermined. V was trimmed by 7 bases and J by 5 bases, leaving 11 bases between them. CDR1 is KGHDR, CDR2 SFDVKD, per germline. The CDR3 is made up of 13 amino acids. CDR3 sequence: CATRIRRNNEQFF. CDR3 in DNA: TGTGCCACCAGGATACGCAGGAACAATGAGCAGTTCTTC.

The CDR3 loop is CASSLGAGEANSPLHF. In DNA, the CDR3 is TGTGCCAGCAGCTTAGGTGCGGGAGAAGCAAATTCACCCCTCCACTTT. The V gene is TRBV7-8, the J gene TRBJ1-6; D gene ambiguous. Trimming shortened V by 1 base and J by 7 bases, and 14 bases separated the two germline ends. Germline lookup yields CDR1 SGHVS and CDR2 FQNEAQ. The length of the CDR3 is 16 residues.

The V gene is TRBV11-2, the J gene TRBJ1-3, with D possibly matching TRBD1 (6 bases). The CDR3 is 18 residues long. Germline-derived CDR1 and CDR2 are SGHAT and FQNNGV. V shed 9 bases and J shed 0 bases, with 24 bases lying between them. CDR3 DNA sequence: TGTGCCAGGCGGGGGGGCGCGAACCCCGAAAACTCTGGAAACACCATATATTTT. Residues: CARRGGANPENSGNTIYF.

This chain's CDR3 is CASRVRSSGDSNQPQHF. Written as DNA, the CDR3 is TGTGCCAGCAGGGTGAGGTCATCAGGCGATAGCAATCAGCCCCAGCATTTT. The rearrangement joins TRBV2 to TRBJ1-5; D uncertain. The CDR3 has 17 amino acids. The V gene's germline CDR1 is SNHLY and CDR2 FYNNEI. Trimming stripped 6 bases from V and 0 bases from J, with 18 bases between. Together with reference TRBV2 and TRBJ1-5, the CDR3 gives the full variable domain: EPEVTQTPSHQVTQMGQEVILRCVPISNHLYFYWYRQILGQKVEFLVSFYNNEISEKSEIFDDQFSVERPDGSNFTLKIRSTKLEDSAMYFCASRVRSSGDSNQPQHFGDGTRLSIL.

This chain joins TRBV27 and TRBJ1-1; no clear D gene. The CDR3 spans 13 residues. The V end lost 3 bases, the J end lost 1 base, and 6 bases lay between the germline ends. In germline, CDR1 is MNHEY, CDR2 SMNVEV (reference sequence). CDR3 nucleotide sequence: TGTGCCAGCAGTTTTGCGGAGAACACTGAAGCTTTCTTT. It encodes CASSFAENTEAFF.